These T cell receptor beta chains were read from a single sample in a study of blood T cell repertoires in COVID-19. Profiled with immunoSEQ multiplex PCR; TCRdb holds only in-frame clones, not every one. Of 90,000 to 120,000 clones in the sample, 85% to 90% were seen once. Sequencing input: peripheral blood. The receptors were gathered from a man in his forties or fifties with acute or convalescent COVID-19. The CDR3 runs from the conserved cysteine through the conserved F or W. D genes are given only for firm matches. Clone size, where shown, is once, few, many, or a class for clones that have expanded.

v_gene: TRBV28; j_gene: TRBJ2-2; abundance: NA; d_gene: TRBD1; CDR3aa: CASGDSSNTGELFF
v_gene: TRBV7-9; j_gene: TRBJ2-5; abundance: NA; d_gene: NA; CDR3aa: CASSSQRRETQYF
v_gene: TRBV19; j_gene: TRBJ2-7; abundance: NA; d_gene: TRBD1; CDR3aa: CASSRPGTGSYEQYF
v_gene: TRBV7-6; j_gene: TRBJ1-1; abundance: NA; d_gene: TRBD1; CDR3aa: CATSGQGATEAFF
v_gene: TRBV7-2; j_gene: TRBJ2-1; abundance: few; d_gene: NA; CDR3aa: CASSLAGSGNPNEQFF
v_gene: TRBV19; j_gene: TRBJ2-7; abundance: NA; d_gene: TRBD2; CDR3aa: CASSTLAGGGNEQYF
v_gene: TRBV24-1; j_gene: TRBJ2-1; abundance: NA; d_gene: TRBD2; CDR3aa: CATSESPGLAGSNEQFF
v_gene: TRBV2; j_gene: TRBJ2-5; abundance: few; d_gene: TRBD2; CDR3aa: CASLAGGFEETQYF
v_gene: TRBV30; j_gene: TRBJ2-2; abundance: once; d_gene: TRBD1; CDR3aa: CAWARGLNTGELFF
v_gene: TRBV2; j_gene: TRBJ2-5; abundance: once; d_gene: TRBD2; CDR3aa: CASLGGETQYF
v_gene: TRBV5-1; j_gene: TRBJ2-7; abundance: NA; d_gene: TRBD2; CDR3aa: CASSPSLAGVAYEQYF
v_gene: TRBV6-1; j_gene: TRBJ2-2; abundance: NA; d_gene: TRBD1; CDR3aa: CASSGNRGTNTGELFF
v_gene: TRBV2; j_gene: TRBJ2-2; abundance: NA; d_gene: TRBD1; CDR3aa: CASSDVQGVIGELFF
v_gene: TRBV6-5; j_gene: TRBJ2-3; abundance: NA; d_gene: NA; CDR3aa: CASSYGGFSDTQYF
v_gene: TRBV21-1; j_gene: TRBJ2-2; abundance: few; d_gene: NA; CDR3aa: CASITDRGQGGELFF
v_gene: TRBV11-2; j_gene: TRBJ2-4; abundance: NA; d_gene: NA; CDR3aa: CASSLELAKNIQYF
v_gene: TRBV4-1; j_gene: TRBJ2-3; abundance: NA; d_gene: NA; CDR3aa: CASSQDLAPGTQYF
v_gene: TRBV9; j_gene: TRBJ1-2; abundance: few; d_gene: TRBD1; CDR3aa: CASSAIPGQGYGYTF
v_gene: TRBV5-4; j_gene: TRBJ2-1; abundance: NA; d_gene: TRBD1; CDR3aa: CASSPSTGSHNEQFF
v_gene: TRBV15; j_gene: TRBJ2-7; abundance: NA; d_gene: NA; CDR3aa: CATSRDRDTLYEQYF
v_gene: TRBV28; j_gene: TRBJ1-2; abundance: NA; d_gene: NA; CDR3aa: CASFRGQVYGYTF
v_gene: TRBV18; j_gene: TRBJ1-1; abundance: once; d_gene: NA; CDR3aa: CASSRVNTEAFF
v_gene: TRBV11-3; j_gene: TRBJ2-5; abundance: NA; d_gene: TRBD1; CDR3aa: CASSYGQGAGETQYF
v_gene: TRBV20-1; j_gene: TRBJ1-2; abundance: NA; d_gene: TRBD1; CDR3aa: CSASLDRGNYGYTF
v_gene: TRBV19; j_gene: TRBJ2-2; abundance: NA; d_gene: NA; CDR3aa: CASRGTNTGELFF
v_gene: TRBV11-3; j_gene: TRBJ2-7; abundance: NA; d_gene: TRBD2; CDR3aa: CASSFYGGTLYEQYF
v_gene: TRBV9; j_gene: TRBJ1-6; abundance: NA; d_gene: NA; CDR3aa: CASSVESEPNSPLHF
v_gene: TRBV30; j_gene: TRBJ2-1; abundance: NA; d_gene: TRBD1; CDR3aa: CAWGQGARNEQFF
v_gene: TRBV19; j_gene: TRBJ1-2; abundance: NA; d_gene: NA; CDR3aa: CASTTHRVGRDGYTF
v_gene: TRBV5-4; j_gene: TRBJ2-5; abundance: NA; d_gene: NA; CDR3aa: CASSDWTLETQYF
v_gene: TRBV4-1; j_gene: TRBJ2-2; abundance: NA; d_gene: NA; CDR3aa: CASSQGGGSGELFF
v_gene: TRBV5-4; j_gene: TRBJ2-3; abundance: NA; d_gene: NA; CDR3aa: CASRGPGTNSTDTQYF
v_gene: TRBV25-1; j_gene: TRBJ2-2; abundance: few; d_gene: NA; CDR3aa: CASSEFGARGLFF
v_gene: TRBV7-9; j_gene: TRBJ2-5; abundance: NA; d_gene: TRBD2; CDR3aa: CASRSGGGWTQYF
v_gene: TRBV30; j_gene: TRBJ2-7; abundance: NA; d_gene: TRBD1; CDR3aa: CACRSGTGGYEQYF
v_gene: TRBV25-1; j_gene: TRBJ2-7; abundance: many; d_gene: TRBD1; CDR3aa: CASSEDRGYEQYF
v_gene: TRBV6-2/TRBV6-3; j_gene: TRBJ1-1; abundance: NA; d_gene: NA; CDR3aa: CASSFRGLLNTEAFF
v_gene: TRBV14; j_gene: TRBJ2-7; abundance: NA; d_gene: NA; CDR3aa: CASSKGYFSYEQYF
v_gene: TRBV7-2; j_gene: TRBJ2-3; abundance: once; d_gene: NA; CDR3aa: CASSSQIRVTDTQYF
v_gene: TRBV24-1; j_gene: TRBJ2-3; abundance: NA; d_gene: TRBD2; CDR3aa: CATSDFSLAGDRLTDTQYF
v_gene: TRBV9; j_gene: TRBJ2-1; abundance: NA; d_gene: NA; CDR3aa: CASSVWDNSYNEQFF
v_gene: TRBV14; j_gene: TRBJ1-2; abundance: NA; d_gene: TRBD1; CDR3aa: CASSQYQGAAYGYTF
v_gene: TRBV6-1; j_gene: TRBJ2-3; abundance: NA; d_gene: NA; CDR3aa: CASSEREGVRQYF
v_gene: TRBV29-1; j_gene: TRBJ1-2; abundance: NA; d_gene: NA; CDR3aa: CSVVDVPLYGYTF
v_gene: TRBV7-9; j_gene: TRBJ2-1; abundance: NA; d_gene: TRBD1; CDR3aa: CASSPSPRGNEQFF
v_gene: TRBV28; j_gene: TRBJ1-2; abundance: NA; d_gene: NA; CDR3aa: CASTLGEYYGYTF
v_gene: TRBV11-2; j_gene: TRBJ1-1; abundance: NA; d_gene: TRBD1; CDR3aa: CASSLGAGGYSEAFF
v_gene: TRBV5-1; j_gene: TRBJ2-3; abundance: NA; d_gene: TRBD2; CDR3aa: CASSLAESTDTQYF
v_gene: TRBV4-2; j_gene: TRBJ2-2; abundance: NA; d_gene: TRBD2; CDR3aa: CASSQVGTSYPGELFF